This TCR beta chain was sequenced in a study of T cell clonotyping in hematopoietic cell transplantation. Study-level findings and limits: Pathologically expanded recipient clonotypes increased progressively from day 30 to day 180 as diversity fell. Broader posttransplant TCR repertoire diversity was predicted by graft donor and pretransplant recipient Inverse Simpson Index values. Few recipient clonotypes overlapped donors; over 95% were de novo at given depth.

With 1 base removed from V and 2 bases from J, the gap between germline ends came to 17 bases. The CDR3 loop spans 17 amino acids. Germline CDR1 is SGHVS and CDR2 is FNYEAQ. Notes on this clone: Its specificity is unknown.

Method: immunoSEQ multiplex PCR; TCRdb's copy keeps in-frame clones and lacks some. The profile shows roughly 44,000 clones, about 95% of them singletons. The sequence was obtained from a man aged 30 to 39 in good health. Some clones in this sample may be carry-over from other donors' samples. V and J are TRBV7-6 and TRBJ1-2; D gene unclear. The sample was peripheral blood mononuclear cells. The CDR3 loop is CASSLGPLASGNYGYTF. The CDR3 nucleotides are TGTGCCAGCAGCTTAGGTCCCTTAGCTTCAGGCAACTATGGCTACACCTTC.